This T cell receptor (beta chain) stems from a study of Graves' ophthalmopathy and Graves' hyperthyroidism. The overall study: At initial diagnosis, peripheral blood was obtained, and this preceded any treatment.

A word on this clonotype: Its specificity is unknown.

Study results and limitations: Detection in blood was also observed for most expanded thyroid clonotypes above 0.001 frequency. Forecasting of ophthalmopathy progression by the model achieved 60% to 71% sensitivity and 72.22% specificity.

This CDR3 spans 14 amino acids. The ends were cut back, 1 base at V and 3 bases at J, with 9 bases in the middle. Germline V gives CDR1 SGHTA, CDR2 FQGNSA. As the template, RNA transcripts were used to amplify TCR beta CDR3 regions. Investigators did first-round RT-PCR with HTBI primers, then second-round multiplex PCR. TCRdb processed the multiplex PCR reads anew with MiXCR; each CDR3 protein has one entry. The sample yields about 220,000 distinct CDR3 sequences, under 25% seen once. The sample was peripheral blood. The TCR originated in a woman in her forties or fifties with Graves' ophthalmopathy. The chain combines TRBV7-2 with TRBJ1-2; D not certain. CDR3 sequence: CASSLVPTDYGYTF. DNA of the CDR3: TGTGCCAGCAGCTTAGTCCCGACGGACTATGGCTACACCTTC.